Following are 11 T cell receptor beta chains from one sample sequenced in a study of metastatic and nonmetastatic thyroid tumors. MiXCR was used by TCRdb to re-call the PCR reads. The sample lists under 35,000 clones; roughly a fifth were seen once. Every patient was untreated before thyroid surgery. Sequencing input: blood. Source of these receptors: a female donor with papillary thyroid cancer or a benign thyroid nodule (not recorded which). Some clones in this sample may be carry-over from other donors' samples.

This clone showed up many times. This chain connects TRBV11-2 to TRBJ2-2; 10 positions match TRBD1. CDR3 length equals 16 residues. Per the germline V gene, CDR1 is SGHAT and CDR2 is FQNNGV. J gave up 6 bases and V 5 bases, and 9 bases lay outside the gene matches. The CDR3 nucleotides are TGTGCCAGCAGCACTCACACCGGACAGGGGGCCGGGGAGCTGTTTTTT. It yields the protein CASSTHTGQGAGELFF.

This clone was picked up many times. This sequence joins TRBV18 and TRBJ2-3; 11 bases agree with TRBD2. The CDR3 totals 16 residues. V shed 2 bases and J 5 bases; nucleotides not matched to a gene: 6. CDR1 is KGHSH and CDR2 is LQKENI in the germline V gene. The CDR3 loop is CASSPVTSGVGDTQYF. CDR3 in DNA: TGTGCCAGCTCACCAGTGACTAGCGGGGTAGGAGATACGCAGTATTTT.

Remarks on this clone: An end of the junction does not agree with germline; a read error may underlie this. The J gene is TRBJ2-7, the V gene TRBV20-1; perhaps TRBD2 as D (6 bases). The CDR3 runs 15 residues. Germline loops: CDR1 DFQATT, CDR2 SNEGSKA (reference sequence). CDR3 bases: TGCAGTGCTCTCCGCCGGGACTTCCCCGTGTACGGGCAGTACTTC. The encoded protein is CSALRRDFPVYGQYF.

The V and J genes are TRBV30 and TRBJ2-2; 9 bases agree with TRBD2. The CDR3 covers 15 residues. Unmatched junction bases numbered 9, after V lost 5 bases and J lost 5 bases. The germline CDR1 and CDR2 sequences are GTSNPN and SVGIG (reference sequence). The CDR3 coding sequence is TGTGCCTGGGTAGCGGGTAGCGGGAGAACCGGGGAGCTGTTTTTT. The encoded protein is CAWVAGSGRTGELFF.

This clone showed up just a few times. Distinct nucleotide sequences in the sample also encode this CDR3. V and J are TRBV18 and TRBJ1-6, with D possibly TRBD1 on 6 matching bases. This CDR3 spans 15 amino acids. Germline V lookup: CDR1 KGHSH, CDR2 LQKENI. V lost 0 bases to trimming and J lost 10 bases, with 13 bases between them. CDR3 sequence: CASSPPSQGQSPLHF. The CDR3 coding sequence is TGTGCCAGCTCACCACCTTCACAGGGACAATCACCCCTCCACTTT.

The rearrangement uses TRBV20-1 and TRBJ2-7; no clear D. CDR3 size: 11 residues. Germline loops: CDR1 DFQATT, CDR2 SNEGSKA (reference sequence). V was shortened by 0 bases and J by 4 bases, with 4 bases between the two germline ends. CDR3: CSARDQYEQYF. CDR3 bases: TGCAGTGCTAGAGATCAGTACGAGCAGTACTTC.

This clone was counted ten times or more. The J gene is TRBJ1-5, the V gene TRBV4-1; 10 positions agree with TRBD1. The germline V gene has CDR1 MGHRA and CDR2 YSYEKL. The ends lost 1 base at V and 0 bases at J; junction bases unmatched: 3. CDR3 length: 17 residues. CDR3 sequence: CASSQAGTGVSNQPQHF. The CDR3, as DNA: TGCGCCAGCAGCCAAGCCGGGACAGGGGTTAGCAATCAGCCCCAGCATTTT.

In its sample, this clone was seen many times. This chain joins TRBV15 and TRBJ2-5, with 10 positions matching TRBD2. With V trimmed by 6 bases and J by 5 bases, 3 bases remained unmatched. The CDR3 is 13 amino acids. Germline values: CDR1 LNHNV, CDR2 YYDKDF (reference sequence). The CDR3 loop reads CATSPLAGETQYF. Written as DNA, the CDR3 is TGTGCCACCAGTCCACTAGCGGGGGAGACCCAGTACTTC.

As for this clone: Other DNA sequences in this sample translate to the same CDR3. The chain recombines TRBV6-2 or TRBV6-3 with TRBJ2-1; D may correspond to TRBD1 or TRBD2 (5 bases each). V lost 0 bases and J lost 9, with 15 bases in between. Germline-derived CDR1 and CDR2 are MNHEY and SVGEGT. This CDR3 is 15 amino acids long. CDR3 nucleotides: TGTGCCAGCAGTTACTCACGGGGCTGGGCTAGTGAGCAGTTCTTC. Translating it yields CASSYSRGWASEQFF.

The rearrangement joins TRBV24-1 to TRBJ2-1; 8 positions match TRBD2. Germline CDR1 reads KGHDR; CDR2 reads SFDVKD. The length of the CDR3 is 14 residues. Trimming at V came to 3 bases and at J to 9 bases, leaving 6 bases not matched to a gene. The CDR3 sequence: CATSDPDSGTEQFF. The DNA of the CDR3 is TGTGCCACCAGTGATCCAGATAGCGGGACTGAGCAGTTCTTC.

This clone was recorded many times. DNA of the CDR3: TGTGCCAGCAGCCAAGTTAACAGGGGGCGGCAAGAGACCCAGTACTTC. Protein sequence: CASSQVNRGRQETQYF. This sequence joins TRBV3-1 and TRBJ2-5, with 9 bases matching TRBD1. CDR3 size: 16 residues. CDR1 LGHDT and CDR2 YNNKEL come from the germline V gene (reference sequence). V was pared by 1 base and J by 2 bases, with 5 bases of the junction left unmatched.